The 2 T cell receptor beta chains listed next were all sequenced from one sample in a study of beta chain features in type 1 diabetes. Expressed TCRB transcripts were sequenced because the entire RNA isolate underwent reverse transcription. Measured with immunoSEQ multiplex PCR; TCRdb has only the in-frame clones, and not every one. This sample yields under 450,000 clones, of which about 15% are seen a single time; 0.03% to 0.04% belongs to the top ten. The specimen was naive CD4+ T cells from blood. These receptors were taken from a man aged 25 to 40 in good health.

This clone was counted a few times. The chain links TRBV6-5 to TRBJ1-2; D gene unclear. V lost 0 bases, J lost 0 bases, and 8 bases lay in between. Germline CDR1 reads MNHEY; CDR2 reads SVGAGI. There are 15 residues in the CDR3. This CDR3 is CASSYSGSPNYGYTF. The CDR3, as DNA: TGTGCCAGCAGTTACTCGGGCAGCCCTAACTATGGCTACACCTTC.

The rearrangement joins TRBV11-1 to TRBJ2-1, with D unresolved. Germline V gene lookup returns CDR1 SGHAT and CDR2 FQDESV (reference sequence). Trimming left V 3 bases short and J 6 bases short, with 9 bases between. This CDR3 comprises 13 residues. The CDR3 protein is CASSLVVSNEQFF. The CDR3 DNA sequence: TGTGCCAGCAGCTTGGTTGTTTCCAATGAGCAGTTCTTC.